This is a list of T cell receptor beta chains from one sample in a study of tissue T cells after allogeneic stem cell transplantation. Method: immunoSEQ multiplex PCR; TCRdb's copy keeps in-frame clones and lacks some. The sample has about 600 clones, approximately 70% seen once. The sequences come from blood, collected at autopsy. The receptor source for this set is a female patient between 18 and 55 years old with steroid-refractory graft-versus-host disease after an allogeneic stem cell transplant. Some T cells may trace back to the graft donor. Each CDR3 is given with its conserved first and last residue. D genes are given only for firm matches. Part of the rows lack a size; the others show once, few, many or a class for expanded clones.

TRBJ2-3,TRBV5-1,TRBD2,.,CASSLQLAGADTQYF,TGCGCCAGCAGCCTACAACTAGCGGGGGCAGATACGCAGTATTTT
TRBJ1-1,TRBV6-5,.,.,CASSYSARAFF,TGTGCCAGCAGTTACTCGGCACGAGCTTTCTTT
TRBJ2-7,TRBV3-1/TRBV3-2,.,.,CASSWTDYEQYF,TGTGCCAGCAGCTGGACGGATTACGAGCAGTACTTC
TRBJ1-6,TRBV7-6,.,few,CASSFRQGSPLHF,TGTGCCAGCAGCTTCCGGCAGGGTTCACCCCTCCACTTT
TRBJ1-5,TRBV28,.,.,CASSLGPQGPLGEPQHF,TGTGCCAGCAGTTTAGGGCCACAGGGACCTCTGGGAGAGCCCCAGCATTTT
TRBJ2-5,TRBV5-1,.,.,CASSLRDQETQYF,TGCGCCAGCAGCTTGAGGGACCAAGAGACCCAGTACTTC
TRBJ2-2,TRBV6-5,.,.,CASRTDGSYTGELFF,TGTGCCAGCAGGACGGACGGATCCTACACCGGGGAGCTGTTTTTT
TRBJ2-1,TRBV2,.,.,CASSEGSVTQFF,TGTGCCAGCAGTGAAGGTAGCGTGACGCAGTTCTTC
TRBJ2-1,TRBV27,TRBD2,.,CASTPRWGLASSSSYNEQFF,TGTGCCAGCACCCCCCGGTGGGGACTAGCCTCCTCAAGCTCCTACAATGAGCAGTTCTTC
TRBJ1-2,TRBV6-5,.,few,CASTLSRVLNYGYTF,TGTGCCAGCACCTTAAGTAGGGTCCTTAACTATGGCTACACCTTC
TRBJ2-1,TRBV6-5,TRBD1,few,CASSYYRTGPYNEQFF,TGTGCCAGCAGTTACTATCGGACAGGTCCCTACAATGAGCAGTTCTTC
TRBJ2-7,TRBV6-5,.,once,CASNNFIQGGYEQYF,TGTGCCAGCAATAACTTCATCCAGGGGGGCTACGAGCAGTACTTC
TRBJ2-2,TRBV10-3,.,.,CAIGGGRVTGELFF,TGTGCCATCGGGGGGGGCAGGGTCACCGGGGAGCTGTTTTTT
TRBJ2-1,TRBV9,TRBD2,.,CASSLSGRARNEQFF,TGTGCCAGCAGCCTTAGCGGGAGGGCCAGAAATGAGCAGTTCTTC
TRBJ2-1,TRBV29-1,.,.,CSLGQYNEQFF,TGCAGCTTAGGACAGTACAATGAGCAGTTCTTC
TRBJ1-1,TRBV6-5,.,.,CASIFRGLVAFF,TGTGCCAGCATTTTCAGGGGACTCGTCGCTTTCTTT
TRBJ2-5,TRBV4-1,TRBD1,.,CASSQEPWDRGRETQYF,TGCGCCAGCAGCCAAGAGCCATGGGACAGGGGCCGGGAGACCCAGTACTTC
TRBJ2-7,TRBV5-1,.,.,CASSLPGLSYEQYF,TGCGCCAGCAGCTTGCCGGGACTGAGCTACGAGCAGTACTTC
TRBJ2-1,TRBV27,TRBD1,.,CASSLGRGLYNEQFF,TGTGCCAGCAGTTTAGGCAGGGGGCTCTACAATGAGCAGTTCTTC
TRBJ2-1,TRBV11-2,TRBD1,.,CASSFKWDSLRNEQFF,TGTGCCAGCAGCTTTAAGTGGGACAGCCTTAGAAATGAGCAGTTCTTC
TRBJ2-7,TRBV12-3/TRBV12-4,.,.,CASSSATPYEQYF,TGTGCCAGCAGTTCGGCCACCCCCTACGAGCAGTACTTC
TRBJ1-6,TRBV7-2,.,few,CASSLEGSYNSPLHF,TGTGCCAGCAGCTTAGAAGGGTCCTATAATTCACCCCTCCACTTT
TRBJ1-1,TRBV27,.,.,CASSLISPMNTEAFF,TGTGCCAGCAGTTTAATCAGCCCCATGAACACTGAAGCTTTCTTT
TRBJ2-7,TRBV20-1,.,.,CSARVGYEQYF,TGCAGTGCTAGAGTGGGGTACGAGCAGTACTTC
TRBJ2-7,TRBV7-9,TRBD2,.,CASSPRLAHPYEQYF,TGTGCCAGCAGCCCCCGACTAGCCCACCCCTACGAGCAGTACTTC
TRBJ1-6,TRBV12-3/TRBV12-4,.,.,CASSFNRRPLHF,TGTGCCAGCAGTTTCAACAGGAGGCCCCTCCACTTT
TRBJ2-3,TRBV5-1,TRBD2,.,CASSWLAGEGTDTQYF,TGCGCCAGCAGCTGGCTAGCGGGCGAAGGAACAGATACGCAGTATTTT
TRBJ2-2,TRBV10-1,.,.,CASSGQPNTGELFF,TGCGCCAGCAGTGGACAGCCCAACACCGGGGAGCTGTTTTTT
TRBJ2-4,TRBV7-9,TRBD2,.,CASTPGGKPFGGKNIQYF,TGTGCCAGCACCCCGGGAGGAAAGCCGTTTGGAGGCAAAAACATTCAGTACTTC
TRBJ2-3,TRBV4-1,TRBD2,.,CASSQAGLARISDTQYF,TGCGCCAGCAGCCAAGCGGGACTAGCTAGAATATCAGATACGCAGTATTTT
TRBJ2-5,TRBV7-3,.,.,CASSLLGGQETQYF,TGTGCCAGCAGCTTATTAGGTGGCCAAGAGACCCAGTACTTC
TRBJ2-7,TRBV5-5,.,few,CASSAYRAHEQYF,TGTGCCAGCAGCGCCTACAGGGCCCACGAGCAGTACTTC
TRBJ2-7,TRBV14,TRBD1,.,CASSQGTGTVSSYEQYF,TGTGCCAGCAGCCAAGGAACCGGGACAGTAAGCTCCTACGAGCAGTACTTC
TRBJ2-3,TRBV27,TRBD2,once,CASSRSGTSGRAGTDTQYF,TGTGCCAGCAGTCGATCCGGGACTAGCGGGAGGGCGGGCACAGATACGCAGTATTTT
TRBJ1-2,TRBV27,TRBD1,.,CASSITRTGLNYGYTF,TGTGCCAGCAGTATCACGCGGACAGGGCTCAACTATGGCTACACCTTC
TRBJ1-5,TRBV19,.,.,CASRRGVGNQPQHF,TGTGCCAGTAGGAGAGGGGTCGGCAATCAGCCCCAGCATTTT
TRBJ2-3,TRBV29-1,TRBD2,.,CSPGTSGRVSDTQYF,TGCAGCCCTGGGACTAGCGGGAGGGTGAGCGATACGCAGTATTTT
TRBJ2-3,TRBV5-4,TRBD2,once,CASSLGLAGVATDTQYF,TGTGCCAGCAGCTTGGGGCTAGCGGGGGTAGCCACAGATACGCAGTATTTT
TRBJ2-3,TRBV12-3/TRBV12-4,.,.,CASRGTPAYAQYF,TGTGCCAGCAGAGGGACGCCGGCTTATGCGCAGTATTTT
TRBJ2-7,TRBV6-5,.,.,CASNPGGGPEQYF,TGTGCCAGCAACCCAGGGGGAGGGCCGGAGCAGTACTTC
TRBJ1-2,TRBV24-1,.,.,CATSDTCIPSSNYGYTF,TGTGCCACCAGTGATACTTGCATCCCAAGCTCTAACTATGGCTACACCTTC
TRBJ1-5,TRBV4-1,TRBD1,.,CASSQGGTENQPQHF,TGCGCCAGCAGCCAAGGTGGGACAGAGAATCAGCCCCAGCATTTT
TRBJ2-7,TRBV5-6,.,.,CASSLEGLGLIPFYEQYF,TGTGCCAGCAGCTTGGAAGGGTTGGGCCTTATCCCGTTCTACGAGCAGTACTTC
TRBJ1-1,TRBV14,.,once,CASSLTLPFLGADTEAFF,TGTGCCAGCAGCCTTACGCTCCCTTTTTTAGGGGCGGACACTGAAGCTTTCTTT
TRBJ1-5,TRBV2,TRBD1,.,CASSVGQVLKPQHF,TGTGCCAGCAGTGTGGGACAGGTTCTCAAACCCCAGCATTTT
TRBJ1-5,TRBV7-8,TRBD1,.,CASSLGTGVQPQHF,TGTGCCAGCAGCCTCGGGACAGGGGTTCAGCCCCAGCATTTT